These T cell receptor beta chains were read from a single sample in a study of cytomegalovirus exposure and HLA in healthy donors. TCRdb's table, derived via immunoSEQ multiplex PCR, lists solely in-frame clones and lacks some. The data contain about 160,000 clones, roughly 82% of them singletons. Sequenced input: PBMCs. These TCRs come from a girl aged 5 to 17 in good health and CMV-seropositive. Both conserved end residues are part of each CDR3. Each record gives: J gene, V gene, CDR3 protein.

TRBJ1-1,TRBV19,CASSIFSGDTEAFF
TRBJ2-7,TRBV7-2,CASSLGTTNDYEQYF
TRBJ1-1,TRBV25-1,CASSEYGQGAIPNTEAFF
TRBJ2-5,TRBV7-8,CASRRLAGGETQYF
TRBJ1-5,TRBV6-6,CASSYQAGNQPQHF
TRBJ2-1,TRBV9,CASSVVFGTGAYNEQFF
TRBJ1-1,TRBV30,CAWSPQGIMNTEAFF
TRBJ2-5,TRBV29-1,CSAPPTGLGETQYF
TRBJ2-3,TRBV6-5,CASSLGGGGTDTQYF
TRBJ2-7,TRBV14,CASSRSGTIYEQYF
TRBJ1-4,TRBV7-3,CASSLAGGTNEKLFF